This T cell receptor beta chain was identified in a study of blood T cell repertoires in COVID-19. This CDR3 comprises 12 residues. The table came from immunoSEQ multiplex PCR; TCRdb's copy has only in-frame clones and leaves some out. The data show about 210,000 clones, with 80% to 90% seen just once and about 7.4% held by the top ten. The sequence was obtained from a woman aged 45-60 years with acute or convalescent COVID-19. The sample comprised peripheral blood. This chain connects TRBV21-1 to TRBJ2-7; TRBD2, the D gene given by the table, was not confirmed from the DNA. TRBV21-1 is a listed pseudogene. CDR3 nucleotides: TGTGCCAAAATAGCGGGGATTGACGAGCAGTACTTC. It yields the protein CAKIAGIDEQYF.